Presented here are 14 T cell receptor beta chains from one specimen sequenced in a study of neurological immune-mediated disorders. In TCRdb, the 5' RACE reads were re-called with MiXCR into one record per CDR3 protein. Among 24,000 or so distinct CDR3 sequences listed, about 2.6% were seen once. The material sequenced was PBMCs. These receptors were taken from a woman in her forties or fifties with multiple sclerosis.

This clonotype was seen ten or more times. The chain is built from TRBV4-1 and TRBJ2-7; no reliable D call. V dropped 0 bases and J dropped 9 bases, with 12 bases sitting between them. CDR3 length: 13 amino acids. Per germline, CDR1 MGHRA and CDR2 YSYEKL. The CDR3 DNA follows: TGCGCCAGCAGCCAAGAATGGTCGAATGGGCAGTACTTC. Protein: CASSQEWSNGQYF.

This clonotype has ten or more counts. This chain connects TRBV20-1 to TRBJ1-1, with D unresolved. The germline V gene has CDR1 DFQATT and CDR2 SNEGSKA (reference sequence). Trimming removed 0 bases at V and 1 base at J, with 12 bases between. The CDR3 length is 15 residues. The CDR3 DNA is TGCAGTGCTAGAGATTTTAGGCAGTCGAACACTGAAGCTTTCTTT. It encodes CSARDFRQSNTEAFF.

This clonotype came up many times. V gene TRBV7-3 combines with J gene TRBJ1-2; perhaps TRBD1 as D (6 bases). The CDR3 covers 15 residues. Germline lookup yields CDR1 SGHTA and CDR2 FQGTGA. V was trimmed by 5 bases and J by 8 bases, leaving 21 bases between them. The CDR3 DNA sequence: TGTGCCAGCAGCCCTCAGACAGGAGGAATAGGAGGCTACACCTTC. As protein: CASSPQTGGIGGYTF.

In its sample, this clonotype is medium-sized (0.01 to 0.1%). The gene calls are TRBV7-2 and TRBJ1-1, with no clear D. Looked up from germline, CDR1 is SGHTA and CDR2 is FQGNSA. Trimming left V 1 base short and J 1 base short, with 10 bases between. The CDR3 has 15 residues. CDR3 bases: TGTGCCAGCAGCTTAGTAGACACCCCGAACACTGAAGCTTTCTTT. Translation gives CASSLVDTPNTEAFF.

This clonotype was found many times. V usage is TRBV4-1 and J usage is TRBJ2-6; D unresolved. The CDR3 is 15 residues long. V was shortened by 4 bases and J by 0 bases, with 7 bases between the two germline ends. CDR1 and CDR2 (germline): MGHRA, YSYEKL. CDR3 protein: CASSRIYSGANVLTF. In DNA, the CDR3 is TGCGCCAGCAGCCGGATCTACTCTGGGGCCAACGTCCTGACTTTC.

This clonotype was seen many times. One end of the junction fails to match germline, which may point to a read error. The chain has TRBV9 and TRBJ1-5; D gene uncertain. Germline values: CDR1 SGDLS, CDR2 YYNGEE. CDR3 length equals 15 residues. The CDR3 nucleotides are TGTGCCAGCAGCCCCGCTGCGGACTTGGATCAGCCCCAGAATTTT. As protein: CASSPAADLDQPQNF. Full variable domain (remainder filled in from reference TRBV9 and TRBJ1-5): DSGVTQTPKHLITATGQRVTLRCSPRSGDLSVYWYQQSLDQGLQFLIQYYNGEERAKGNILERFSAQQFPDLHSELNLSSLELGDSALYFCASSPAADLDQPQNFGDGTRLSIL.

This clonotype was counted a few times. The chain carries TRBV18 and TRBJ1-3; maybe TRBD1 (5 bases). V lost 5 bases and J lost 0, with 14 bases in between. CDR3 length: 16 residues. Germline CDR1 is KGHSH and CDR2 is LQKENI. DNA for the CDR3: TGTGCCAGCTCAAGTATTGGGACCTACTCTGGAAACACCATATATTTT. Translation: CASSSIGTYSGNTIYF. Based on the CDR3 plus reference TRBV18 and TRBJ1-3, the full variable domain is NAGVMQNPRHLVRRRGQEARLRCSPMKGHSHVYWYRQLPEEGLKFMVYLQKENIIDESGMPKERFSAEFPKEGPSILRIQQVVRGDSAAYFCASSSIGTYSGNTIYFGEGSWLTVV.

This clonotype was counted ten times or more. The rearrangement joins TRBV5-1 to TRBJ2-5; D unclear. V shed 1 base and J shed 5 bases, with 3 bases lying between them. CDR3 size: 11 residues. Looked up from germline, CDR1 is SGHRS and CDR2 is YFSETQ. The CDR3 region is CASSLWETQYF. The CDR3 coding sequence is TGCGCCAGCAGCTTGTGGGAGACCCAGTACTTC. Looking up the rest from reference TRBV5-1 and TRBJ2-5 gives the full variable domain: KAGVTQTPRYLIKTRGQQVTLSCSPISGHRSVSWYQQTPGQGLQFLFEYFSETQRNKGNFPGRFSGRQFSNSRSEMNVSTLELGDSALYLCASSLWETQYFGPGTRLLVL.

The table lists this clonotype with a few counts. This chain uses TRBV12-3 or TRBV12-4 with TRBJ1-5, with 9 bases that match TRBD1. J was trimmed by 5 bases and V by 6 bases; bases with no gene match: 8. CDR3 length: 15 amino acids. CDR3 sequence: CASSPHRGLDQPQHF. The CDR3 DNA is TGTGCCAGCAGCCCCCACAGGGGGCTAGATCAGCCCCAGCATTTT.

This clonotype came up a few times. V gene TRBV27 combines with J gene TRBJ1-2; no definite D call. The germline V gene has CDR1 MNHEY and CDR2 SMNVEV (reference sequence). The V gene lost 6 bases and the J gene lost 2 bases, with 10 bases spanning the gap. The CDR3 runs 13 residues. The CDR3 protein is CASSREGNYGYTF. CDR3 nucleotide sequence: TGTGCCAGCAGCCGCGAAGGAAACTATGGCTACACCTTC.

This clonotype is termed medium-sized. The rearrangement uses TRBV7-9 and TRBJ1-1; D is ambiguous. Germline CDR1 reads SEHNR; CDR2 reads FQNEAQ (reference sequence). V was clipped by 1 base and J by 0 bases, with 9 bases between them. There are 15 residues in the CDR3. CDR3 residues: CASSLDRQVNTEAFF. CDR3 in DNA: TGTGCCAGCAGCTTAGATCGCCAGGTGAACACTGAAGCTTTCTTT.

At least ten counts were recorded for this clonotype. V is TRBV7-2 and J is TRBJ2-3, with D maybe TRBD1 (6 bases). This CDR3 spans 14 amino acids. CDR1 SGHTA and CDR2 FQGNSA come from the germline V gene. V lost 5 bases to trimming and J lost 4 bases, with 13 bases between them. This CDR3 reads CASSPLTGSDTQYF. The CDR3 DNA sequence: TGTGCCAGCAGCCCGCTGACAGGTTCAGATACGCAGTATTTT. Variable domain in full (rest from reference TRBV7-2 and TRBJ2-3): GAGVSQSPSNKVTEKGKDVELRCDPISGHTALYWYRQSLGQGLEFLIYFQGNSAPDKSGLPSDRFSAERTGGSVSTLTIQRTQQEDSAVYLCASSPLTGSDTQYFGPGTRLTVL.

Sample share makes this clonotype medium-sized (0.01 to 0.1%). This sequence joins TRBV5-1 and TRBJ2-1; 7 bases are a match to TRBD1. The CDR3 runs to 15 residues. CDR1 SGHRS and CDR2 YFSETQ come from the germline V gene. J was trimmed by 4 bases and V by 4 bases; bases with no gene match: 8. CDR3 bases: TGCGCCAGCAGCCCGAACAGGGGACAATACAATGAGCAGTTCTTC. Its translation is CASSPNRGQYNEQFF. Using reference TRBV5-1 and TRBJ2-1 for the parts outside the CDR3, the full variable domain is KAGVTQTPRYLIKTRGQQVTLSCSPISGHRSVSWYQQTPGQGLQFLFEYFSETQRNKGNFPGRFSGRQFSNSRSEMNVSTLELGDSALYLCASSPNRGQYNEQFFGPGTRLTVL.

This clonotype was recorded at least ten times. One end of the junction fails to match germline, which may point to a read error. This chain joins TRBV12-3 or TRBV12-4 and TRBJ2-1; 13 positions agree with TRBD2. CDR3 length: 12 residues. CDR3 region: CASRGLAGEPKF. In nucleotides, the CDR3 is TGTGCCAGCAGAGGACTAGCGGGAGAACCAAAGTTC.